One sample yielded the 27 T cell receptor beta chains listed below, sequenced in a study of T cell repertoires in cytomegalovirus infection. MiXCR was run by TCRdb on the reads, yielding one entry per CDR3 protein. This sample has roughly 69,000 distinct CDR3 sequences, with around 30% found just once. No antigen has been identified for these receptors. The source material was CD8+ T cells from cultured PBMCs, sampled from culture after CMV antigen stimulation. These receptors were obtained from a human donor in good health (CMV status not recorded). Some clones in this sample may be carry-over from other donors' samples.

The J gene is TRBJ2-7, the V gene TRBV27, with D uncertain. The germline V and J ends were trimmed by 6 bases and 3 bases, with 15 bases remaining between them. CDR1 is MNHEY, CDR2 SMNVEV, per germline (reference sequence). The CDR3 spans 14 residues. The CDR3 reads CASSPNPVVYEQYF. Written as DNA, the CDR3 is TGTGCCAGCAGCCCGAACCCCGTCGTCTACGAGCAGTACTTC.

This chain connects TRBV24-1 to TRBJ1-1, with D uncertain. CDR3 length: 11 amino acids. V lost 8 bases and J lost 4, with 7 bases in between. Looked up from germline, CDR1 is KGHDR and CDR2 is SFDVKD. CDR3 amino acids: CATTHGTEAFF. DNA for the CDR3: TGTGCCACCACTCACGGCACTGAAGCTTTCTTT.

This clonotype has ten or more counts. The chain couples TRBV7-6 to TRBJ2-6; weak D call: TRBD2 (6 bases). This CDR3 is 14 amino acids long. Germline CDR1 is SGHVS and CDR2 is FNYEAQ. Trimming shortened V by 5 bases and J by 4 bases, and 9 bases separated the two germline ends. CDR3 DNA: TGTGCCAGCAGCCCCGCGGGGGGGGCCAACGTCCTGACTTTC. Its translation: CASSPAGGANVLTF. The variable domain in full, completed from reference TRBV7-6 and TRBJ2-6, reads GAGVSQSPRYKVTKRGQDVALRCDPISGHVSLYWYRQALGQGPEFLTYFNYEAQQDKSGLPNDRFSAERPEGSISTLTIQRTEQRDSAMYRCASSPAGGANVLTFGAGSRLTVL.

The chain carries TRBV9 and TRBJ2-1, with TRBD1 matching 9 bases. The CDR3 totals 15 residues. The germline V gene encodes CDR1 SGDLS and CDR2 YYNGEE. Trimming at V came to 1 base and at J to 7 bases, leaving 6 bases not matched to a gene. The chain's CDR3 is CASSVQGQGWNEQFF. In DNA, the CDR3 is TGTGCCAGCAGCGTACAGGGACAGGGCTGGAATGAGCAGTTCTTC.

This clonotype was counted many times. V is TRBV6-1 and J is TRBJ1-2; D ambiguous. CDR3 length equals 14 residues. Germline CDR1 and CDR2: MNHNS and SASEGT. The ends were cut back, 3 bases at V and 4 bases at J, with 12 bases in the middle. DNA for the CDR3: TGTGCCAGCAGTGATCAGCCAGGTCCCTATGGCTACACCTTC. This sequence encodes CASSDQPGPYGYTF.

This rearrangement joins TRBV27 to TRBJ2-7, with a possible D match to TRBD1 (6 bases). The CDR3 spans 15 residues. Germline CDR1 MNHEY, CDR2 SMNVEV (reference sequence). The germline V and J ends were trimmed by 1 base and 3 bases, with 13 bases remaining between them. CDR3 loop: CASSLFLSQGYEQYF. CDR3 bases: TGTGCCAGCAGTTTATTCCTATCACAGGGCTACGAGCAGTACTTC.

A single count supports this clonotype. The genes are TRBV13 and TRBJ2-3; 8 bases map to TRBD2. The length of the CDR3 is 16 residues. With 4 bases clipped from V and 3 bases from J, the junction kept 9 bases outside the gene matches. CDR1 and CDR2 (germline): PRHDT, FYEKMQ (reference sequence). This CDR3 reads CASSSLGGGPTDTQYF. CDR3 nucleotide sequence: TGTGCCAGCAGCTCGCTCGGGGGGGGGCCTACAGATACGCAGTATTTT.

V usage is TRBV4-1 and J usage is TRBJ2-2; 9 nucleotides match TRBD2. The J segment lost 3 bases and the V segment lost 0 bases, leaving 2 bases of the junction unmatched. The CDR3 contains 16 residues. The germline V gene encodes CDR1 MGHRA and CDR2 YSYEKL. The CDR3 spells CASSQELAGDTGELFF. The CDR3 bases are TGCGCCAGCAGCCAAGAGTTAGCGGGAGACACCGGGGAGCTGTTTTTT.

This clonotype has ten or more counts. V and J are TRBV6-2 or TRBV6-3 and TRBJ1-2, with unresolved D. The ends were cut back, 2 bases at V and 0 bases at J, with 7 bases in the middle. The CDR3 totals 14 residues. In germline, CDR1 is MNHEY, CDR2 SVGEGT. The CDR3 DNA sequence: TGTGCCAGCAGTTACCCGCCTTCTAACTATGGCTACACCTTC. It yields the protein CASSYPPSNYGYTF.

Ten or more counts support this clonotype. The V gene is TRBV4-3, the J gene TRBJ2-1, with D hard to call. CDR1 is LGHNA and CDR2 is YSLEER in the germline V gene. V gave up 0 bases and J gave up 0 bases, with 9 bases separating them. The CDR3 is 16 amino acids. In nucleotides, the CDR3 is TGCGCCAGCAGCCAAGATGGGCGTTCCTCCTACAATGAGCAGTTCTTC. Its protein is CASSQDGRSSYNEQFF.

The J gene is TRBJ2-7, the V gene TRBV6-6; TRBD1 agrees at 8 bases. V lost 0 bases to trimming and J lost 0 bases; unmatched junction nucleotides: 7. Germline CDR1 is MNHNY and CDR2 is SVGAGI (reference sequence). The CDR3 totals 17 residues. Written as DNA, the CDR3 is TGTGCCAGCAGTTACTCGGGGTCTGGACAGGGCTCCTACGAGCAGTACTTC. It translates to CASSYSGSGQGSYEQYF.

This chain joins TRBV6-1 and TRBJ1-5; TRBD1 agrees at 11 bases. With 5 bases clipped from V and 4 bases from J, the junction kept 7 bases outside the gene matches. The CDR3 has 16 amino acids. Germline V gene lookup returns CDR1 MNHNS and CDR2 SASEGT. CDR3 amino acids: CASSPGQGANNQPQHF. The CDR3 coding sequence is TGTGCCAGCAGTCCAGGACAGGGGGCTAATAATCAGCCCCAGCATTTT.

This sequence joins TRBV14 and TRBJ1-1; D call uncertain. With 0 bases removed from V and 0 bases from J, the gap between germline ends came to 11 bases. Germline CDR1 and CDR2: SGHDN and FVKESK. CDR3 length: 16 amino acids. The CDR3: CASSQDLASLNTEAFF. The CDR3 region has the DNA TGTGCCAGCAGCCAAGATCTGGCCAGCTTGAACACTGAAGCTTTCTTT.

The CDR3 loop reads CASGEGDETQYF. CDR3 sequence (DNA): TGTGCCAGCGGGGAGGGTGACGAGACCCAGTACTTC. The rearrangement joins TRBV7-6 to TRBJ2-5; TRBD2 aligns across 7 bases. Losses at the gene ends were 8 bases for V and 5 bases for J; bases not matched to a gene: 5. The V gene's germline CDR1 is SGHVS and CDR2 FNYEAQ. The CDR3 has 12 amino acids.

This sequence joins TRBV20-1 and TRBJ2-7; D remains ambiguous. Between the trimmed V and J ends, which lost 1 base and 3 bases, there was a span of 7 bases. Germline V gives CDR1 DFQATT, CDR2 SNEGSKA (reference sequence). This CDR3 is built from 12 residues. CDR3 residues: CSARGSHYEQYF. In DNA, the CDR3 is TGCAGTGCTAGAGGGTCCCACTACGAGCAGTACTTC.

This clonotype was seen ten or more times. The genes are TRBV27 and TRBJ1-6; D is ambiguous. The V end lost 3 bases, the J end lost 10 bases, and 7 bases lay between the germline ends. The CDR3 contains 12 residues. Per germline, CDR1 MNHEY and CDR2 SMNVEV (reference sequence). DNA of the CDR3: TGTGCCAGCAGTTTCCTCGGGTCACCCCTCCACTTT. Translated: CASSFLGSPLHF.

The V gene is TRBV19, the J gene TRBJ1-6; 7 bases map to TRBD1. The CDR3 is 14 amino acids. Germline CDR1 LNHDA, CDR2 SQIVND (reference sequence). J was trimmed by 9 bases and V by 7 bases; bases with no gene match: 9. The CDR3 protein is CASNTDRVLSPLHF. As DNA, the CDR3 is TGTGCCAGTAATACCGACAGGGTTCTTTCACCCCTCCACTTT.

This sequence joins TRBV7-9 and TRBJ2-5, with a weak D call TRBD2 (5 bases). The CDR3 is made up of 16 amino acids. V gave up 4 bases and J gave up 2 bases, with 17 bases separating them. The V gene's germline CDR1 is SEHNR and CDR2 FQNEAQ (reference sequence). CDR3 region: CASSSPLRLAQETQYF. For the CDR3, the DNA is TGTGCCAGCAGCTCCCCCCTGCGGCTAGCTCAAGAGACCCAGTACTTC.

This clonotype was recorded once. This chain uses TRBV5-6 with TRBJ2-2; D not resolved. The V and J ends lost 0 bases and 4 bases respectively, with 7 bases between them. Germline CDR1 SGHDT, CDR2 YYEEEE. CDR3 length: 14 amino acids. The CDR3 bases are TGTGCCAGCAGCTTGGTGGATGCCACCGGGGAGCTGTTTTTT. Amino acids: CASSLVDATGELFF.

The chain uses TRBV10-3 and TRBJ1-1; no definite D call. Between the trimmed V and J ends, which lost 10 bases and 0 bases, there was a span of 9 bases. Germline CDR1 reads ENHRY; CDR2 reads SYGVKD. This CDR3 comprises 12 residues. This chain's CDR3 is CATSQMNTEAFF. DNA for the CDR3: TGTGCCACCAGCCAGATGAACACTGAAGCTTTCTTT.

This clonotype showed up many times. The genes are TRBV6-1 and TRBJ2-1; the match to TRBD1 covers 10 bases. This CDR3 is 16 amino acids long. CDR1 is MNHNS and CDR2 is SASEGT in the germline V gene. Germline trimming cut 5 bases from V and 3 bases from J; bases unmatched to any gene: 7. The CDR3 region has the DNA TGTGCCAGCAGTCCGCGGACAGGGGGGCTCTACAATGAGCAGTTCTTC. This sequence encodes CASSPRTGGLYNEQFF.

The chain combines TRBV7-8 with TRBJ2-1; TRBD1 agrees at 7 bases. The CDR3 extends over 16 amino acids. CDR1 and CDR2 from the germline V gene are SGHVS and FQNEAQ. Trimming at V came to 6 bases and at J to 3 bases, leaving 11 bases not matched to a gene. CDR3 DNA sequence: TGTGCCAGCAGATTATTCGACAGGGCCGACTACAATGAGCAGTTCTTC. The encoded protein is CASRLFDRADYNEQFF. Using reference TRBV7-8 and TRBJ2-1 for the parts outside the CDR3, the full variable domain is GAGVSQSPRYKVAKRGQDVALRCDPISGHVSLFWYQQALGQGPEFLTYFQNEAQLDKSGLPSDRFFAERPEGSVSTLKIQRTQQEDSAVYLCASRLFDRADYNEQFFGPGTRLTVL.

The V gene is TRBV5-4, the J gene TRBJ2-1; D is possibly TRBD1 (6 bases). This CDR3 contains 14 residues. V was trimmed by 4 bases and J by 4 bases, leaving 12 bases between them. Germline V gives CDR1 SGHNT, CDR2 YYREEE (reference sequence). CDR3 coding DNA: TGTGCCAGCAGCCCGCCGGACAGATACAATGAGCAGTTCTTC. Amino acids: CASSPPDRYNEQFF.

The J gene is TRBJ1-1, the V gene TRBV7-9, with 8 bases matching TRBD1. Germline assignment: CDR1 SEHNR and CDR2 FQNEAQ (reference sequence). Trimming removed 4 bases from V and 2 bases from J; junction bases left unmatched: 9. The CDR3 covers 16 residues. The CDR3 loop is CASSSDRGNINTEAFF. CDR3 nucleotides: TGTGCCAGCAGCTCAGACAGGGGCAATATCAACACTGAAGCTTTCTTT.

This clonotype was seen more than once but under ten times. This chain uses TRBV14 with TRBJ2-1, with D perhaps matching TRBD1 (6 bases). The V gene lost 0 bases and the J gene lost 8 bases, with 14 bases spanning the gap. CDR3 length equals 15 residues. Germline CDR1 SGHDN, CDR2 FVKESK. In nucleotides, the CDR3 is TGTGCCAGCAGCCAAGAAGCGGCAGGGGTCGATGAGCAGTTCTTC. Its translation is CASSQEAAGVDEQFF.

This chain connects TRBV5-6 to TRBJ2-7; D is possibly TRBD2 (5 bases). V was clipped by 4 bases and J by 6 bases, with 20 bases between them. The CDR3 covers 15 residues. The V gene's germline CDR1 is SGHDT and CDR2 YYEEEE. CDR3 nucleotides: TGTGCCAGCAGCCTATGGACTCCCAGTCGGACCGAGCAGTACTTC. Its translation: CASSLWTPSRTEQYF.

The V gene is TRBV4-3, the J gene TRBJ1-2; D might be TRBD1 (6 bases). The CDR3 is made up of 15 amino acids. The germline V gene has CDR1 LGHNA and CDR2 YSLEER. V was pared by 3 bases and J by 4 bases, with 15 bases between. The DNA of the CDR3 is TGCGCCAGCAGCCACGAACAGGGTTCTGGCTATGGCTACACCTTC. This codes for CASSHEQGSGYGYTF.